This T cell receptor beta chain originates from a study of blood T cell repertoires in COVID-19. The CDR3 extends over 13 amino acids. V dropped 8 bases and J dropped 7; count of bases not matched to a gene: 8. Germline V lookup: CDR1 LGHNA, CDR2 YSLEER. TCRdb keeps only in-frame clones here, not all; method: immunoSEQ multiplex PCR. The repertoire has around 94,000 clones, 70% to 90% of them found once; the top ten carry about 1.7%. The J gene is TRBJ2-1, the V gene TRBV4-3; 7 bases match TRBD2. The clonotype was recovered from a man older than 75 with acute or convalescent COVID-19. The sample comprised peripheral blood. In DNA, the CDR3 is TGCGCCAGCGGGACTGCCGGGGGGAATGAGCAGTTCTTC. This codes for CASGTAGGNEQFF.